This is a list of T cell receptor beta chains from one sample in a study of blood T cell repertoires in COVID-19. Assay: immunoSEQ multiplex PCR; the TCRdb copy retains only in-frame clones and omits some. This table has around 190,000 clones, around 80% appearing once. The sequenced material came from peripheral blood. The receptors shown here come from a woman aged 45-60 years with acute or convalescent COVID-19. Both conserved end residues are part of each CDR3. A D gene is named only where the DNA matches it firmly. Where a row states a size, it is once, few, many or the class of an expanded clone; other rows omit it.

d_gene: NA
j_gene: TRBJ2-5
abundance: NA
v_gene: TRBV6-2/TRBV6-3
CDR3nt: TGTGCCAGCAGTTATTTCGGACTGGCCCAAGAGACCCAGTACTTC
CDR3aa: CASSYFGLAQETQYF

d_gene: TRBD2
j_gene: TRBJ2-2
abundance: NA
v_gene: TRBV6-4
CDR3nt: TGTGCCAGCAGTGGGCTAGCGGGCAAAGCCACCGGGGAGCTGTTTTTT
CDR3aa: CASSGLAGKATGELFF

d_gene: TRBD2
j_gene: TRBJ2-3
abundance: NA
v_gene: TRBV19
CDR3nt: TGTGCCTGCGCGACTAGCGGGAGGCCTAGCACAGATACGCAGTATTTT
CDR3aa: CACATSGRPSTDTQYF

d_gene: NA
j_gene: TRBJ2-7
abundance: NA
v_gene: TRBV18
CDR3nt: TGTGCCAGCTCACCGCTAGCGACGGTCTCCGAATCCTACGAGCAGTACTTC
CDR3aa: CASSPLATVSESYEQYF

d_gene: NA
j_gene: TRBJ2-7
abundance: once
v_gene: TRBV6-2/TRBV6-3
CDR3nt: TGTGCCAGCAGTTACTCTGGTCGGGGGAGTTCCTACGAGCAGTACTTC
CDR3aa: CASSYSGRGSSYEQYF

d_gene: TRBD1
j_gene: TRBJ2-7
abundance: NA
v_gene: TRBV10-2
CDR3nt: TGCGCCAGCGCGCGACAGGGGGCCTACGAGCAGTACTTC
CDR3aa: CASARQGAYEQYF

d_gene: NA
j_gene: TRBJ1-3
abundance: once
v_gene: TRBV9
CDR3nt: TGTGCCAGCAGCCCCAGGGGACCCTCCTCTGGAAACACCATATATTTT
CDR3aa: CASSPRGPSSGNTIYF

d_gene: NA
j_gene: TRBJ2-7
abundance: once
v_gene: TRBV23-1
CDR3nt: TGCGCCAGCCCCCGGCGGGAGCAGTACTTC
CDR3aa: CASPRREQYF

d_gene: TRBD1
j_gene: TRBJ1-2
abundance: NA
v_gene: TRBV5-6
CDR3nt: TGTGCCAGCAGCTTTCCCGGCAGGGGGGATGGCTACACCTTC
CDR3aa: CASSFPGRGDGYTF

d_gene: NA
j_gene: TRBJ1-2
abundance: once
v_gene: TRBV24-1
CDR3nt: TGTGCCACCAGTGCAGGACACCAATTGGGCTACACCTTC
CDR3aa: CATSAGHQLGYTF

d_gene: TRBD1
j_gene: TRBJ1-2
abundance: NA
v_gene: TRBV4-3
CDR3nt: TGCGCCAGCAGCCAGTCGGGACAGGGGAGCTATGGCTACACCTTC
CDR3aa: CASSQSGQGSYGYTF

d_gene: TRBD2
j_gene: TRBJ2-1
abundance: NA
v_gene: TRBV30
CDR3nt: TGTGCCTGGAGCGCTCGCGGGAGGGCCAGCAATGAGCAGTTCTTC
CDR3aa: CAWSARGRASNEQFF